The following is a T cell receptor (beta chain) sequence with its context. These data are taken from a study of cytomegalovirus exposure and HLA in healthy donors. This PCR relied on a set of 60 Vbeta primers and 13 Jbeta primers. Method: immunoSEQ multiplex PCR; TCRdb's copy keeps in-frame clones and lacks some. The data contain 90,000 to 95,000 clones, 70% to 80% of them singletons. The CDR3 extends over 11 amino acids. Trimming took off 5 bases at V and 8 bases at J, with 10 bases between the two ends. Germline V gives CDR1 SGDLS, CDR2 YYNGEE. Sequenced: PBMCs. This receptor was obtained from a man younger than 45 in good health and CMV-seronegative. V and J are TRBV9 and TRBJ1-2, with no clear D. DNA for the CDR3: TGTGCCAGCAGACTCGTCGGGGGCTACACCTTC. Its protein product is CASRLVGGYTF.